This TCR beta chain was identified in a study of T cells in Graves' hyperthyroidism and ophthalmopathy. Germline CDR1 MNHNS, CDR2 SASEGT. The CDR3 extends over 15 amino acids. The trim removed 6 bases at V and 3 bases at J, leaving 9 bases unmatched. This clonotype was counted ten times or more. The investigators amplified TCR beta CDR3 regions from RNA transcripts. HTBI primers were used for first-round RT-PCR of the TCR CDR3. TCRdb analysed the multiplex PCR reads with MiXCR anew, one entry per CDR3 protein. This sample has hundreds of thousands of distinct CDR3 sequences, with about 15% found just once.

The sequence was obtained from a woman in her 30s with Graves' hyperthyroidism. Material: blood. The chain employs TRBV6-1 and TRBJ2-7, with 9 bases lining up with TRBD1. Here the CDR3 reads CASSGGTGSSYEQYF. CDR3 bases: TGTGCCAGCAGCGGCGGGACAGGGTCCAGCTACGAGCAGTACTTC.